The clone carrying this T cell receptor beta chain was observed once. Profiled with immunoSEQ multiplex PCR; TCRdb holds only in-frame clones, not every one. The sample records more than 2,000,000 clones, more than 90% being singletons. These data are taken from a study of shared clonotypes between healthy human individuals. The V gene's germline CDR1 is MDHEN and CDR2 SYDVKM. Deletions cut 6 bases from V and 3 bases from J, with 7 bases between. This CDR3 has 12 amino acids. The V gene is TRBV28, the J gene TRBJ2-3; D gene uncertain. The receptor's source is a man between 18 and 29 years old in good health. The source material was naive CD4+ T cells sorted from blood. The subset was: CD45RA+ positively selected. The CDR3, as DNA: TGTGCCAGCAGCCCCCATACAGATACGCAGTATTTT. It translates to CASSPHTDTQYF.